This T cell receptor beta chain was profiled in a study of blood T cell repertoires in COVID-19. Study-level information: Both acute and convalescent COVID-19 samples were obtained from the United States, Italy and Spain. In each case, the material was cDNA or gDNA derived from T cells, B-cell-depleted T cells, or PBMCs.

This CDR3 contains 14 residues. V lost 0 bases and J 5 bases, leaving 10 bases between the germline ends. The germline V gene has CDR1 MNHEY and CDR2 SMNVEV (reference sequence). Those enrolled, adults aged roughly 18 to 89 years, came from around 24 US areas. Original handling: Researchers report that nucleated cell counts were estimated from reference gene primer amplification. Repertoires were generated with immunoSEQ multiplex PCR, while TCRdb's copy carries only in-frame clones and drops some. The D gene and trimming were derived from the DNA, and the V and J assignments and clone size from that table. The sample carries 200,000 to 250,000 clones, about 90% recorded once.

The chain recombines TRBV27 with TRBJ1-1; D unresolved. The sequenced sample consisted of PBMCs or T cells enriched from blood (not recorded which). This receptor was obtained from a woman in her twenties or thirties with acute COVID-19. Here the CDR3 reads CASSLSFFRTEAFF. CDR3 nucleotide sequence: TGTGCCAGCAGTTTATCGTTTTTCCGGACTGAAGCTTTCTTT.